These 10 T cell receptor beta chains originate from one sample sequenced in a study of blood T cell repertoires in COVID-19. Measured with immunoSEQ multiplex PCR; TCRdb has only the in-frame clones, and not every one. Among about 300,000 clones listed, under 90% were seen once. Input material: PBMCs or T cells enriched from blood (not recorded which). These receptors were taken from a young man who had recovered from COVID-19.

V and J are TRBV5-1 and TRBJ2-6, with D possibly TRBD1 on 6 matching bases. The CDR3 runs 16 residues. CDR1 is SGHRS and CDR2 is YFSETQ in the germline V gene. V was clipped by 4 bases and J by 0 bases, with 11 bases between them. The CDR3: CASSPGHHSGANVLTF. DNA of the CDR3: TGCGCCAGCAGCCCGGGACACCACTCTGGGGCCAACGTCCTGACTTTC.

This clone was counted a single time. One end of the junction varies from germline; a read error may be responsible. The chain recombines TRBV12-3 or TRBV12-4 with TRBJ2-6, with D possibly matching TRBD2 (6 bases). The CDR3 length is 13 residues. The CDR3 DNA sequence: TGTGCCACCCGGGACTCTGGGGCCAACGTCCCGACTTTC. It yields the protein CATRDSGANVPTF.

The chain combines TRBV2 with TRBJ2-1; 13 bases line up with TRBD2. Trimming at V came to 6 bases and at J to 6 bases, leaving 17 bases not matched to a gene. Germline V CDR1 and CDR2: SNHLY, FYNNEI. The CDR3 extends over 19 amino acids. The CDR3 region is CASSGPPGLAGPLGNEQFF. CDR3 bases: TGTGCCAGCAGCGGACCCCCGGGACTAGCGGGGCCCCTAGGCAATGAGCAGTTCTTC.

This chain connects TRBV18 to TRBJ2-1, with 9 bases lining up with TRBD1. V gave up 6 bases and J gave up 8 bases; unmatched junction bases: 14. The germline gives CDR1 KGHSH, CDR2 LQKENI. This CDR3 has 16 residues. The CDR3 DNA reads TGTGCCAGCTCCCTGAGGAGGGACAGGGCCCTAGATGAGCAGTTCTTC. Translation gives CASSLRRDRALDEQFF.

The V gene is TRBV4-2, the J gene TRBJ1-4; D is ambiguous. Germline CDR1 LGHNA, CDR2 YNFKEQ. Trimming removed 5 bases from V and 0 bases from J, with 10 bases in between. This CDR3 contains 15 residues. The CDR3 DNA reads as TGTGCCAGCAGCTCGTCAGGAACAACTAATGAAAAACTGTTTTTT. Translating gives CASSSSGTTNEKLFF.

The CDR3 nucleotides read TGTGCCAGCAGTCTAGGGGGGGGGTTCAACAATGAGCAGTTCTTC. Translation gives CASSLGGGFNNEQFF. The genes are TRBV6-4 and TRBJ2-1, with a possible D match to TRBD2 (7 bases). The ends were cut back, 5 bases at V and 5 bases at J, with 16 bases in the middle. The CDR3 is made up of 15 amino acids. Per germline, CDR1 MRHNA and CDR2 SNTAGT.

J is TRBJ2-1 and V is TRBV27; 11 positions match TRBD2. The CDR3 length is 14 residues. Germline CDR1 reads MNHEY; CDR2 reads SMNVEV (reference sequence). J lost 7 bases, V lost 10 bases, and 9 bases had no gene match. The CDR3 region has the DNA TGTGCCACGACCGACGTAGCGGGGGGGAATGAGCAGTTCTTC. Translating gives CATTDVAGGNEQFF.

The chain links TRBV6-6 to TRBJ2-1; TRBD1 matches 7 bases. The CDR3 has 14 residues. V was clipped by 8 bases and J by 9 bases; unmatched bases: 13. Germline lookup yields CDR1 MNHNY and CDR2 SVGAGI (reference sequence). The CDR3 here is CASHLQGPRGEQFF. CDR3 DNA sequence: TGTGCCAGCCACCTACAGGGGCCCCGGGGTGAGCAGTTCTTC.

The chain combines TRBV30 with TRBJ2-7; no reliable D call. Germline V CDR1 and CDR2: GTSNPN, SVGIG (reference sequence). V was cut by 1 base and J by 4 bases, with 8 bases left in between. This CDR3 has 12 amino acids. The CDR3 DNA sequence: TGTGCCTGGAGTGAGGAGACGTACGAGCAGTACTTC. This sequence encodes CAWSEETYEQYF.

This chain links TRBV11-2 with TRBJ2-4, with 12 bases aligning to TRBD1. This CDR3 comprises 19 residues. The germline CDR1 and CDR2 sequences are SGHAT and FQNNGV. V was pared by 5 bases and J by 0 bases, with 11 bases of the junction left unmatched. The CDR3 DNA reads TGTGCCAGCAGCCGTTCCTGGGACAGGGGGCCCCTAGCCAAAAACATTCAGTACTTC. Protein product: CASSRSWDRGPLAKNIQYF.